This T cell receptor (beta chain) was found in a study of regulatory T cells in long-lasting Graves disease. General observations from the study: It was in persistent disease that TRBV28, TRBJ1-2 and TRBJ2-5 were favored. Sharing of public clonotypes was greater in persistent patients (around 2,500) than in new patients (around 880).

CDR1 SGHVS and CDR2 FQNEAQ come from the germline V gene. The CDR3 has 16 amino acids. The J segment lost 4 bases and the V segment lost 5 bases, leaving 12 bases of the junction unmatched. A remark on this clonotype: No antigen is known for it.

The authors built TCR beta libraries using iRepertoire HTBI primers and Arm-PCR of CDR3 regions. MiXCR, applied by TCRdb to the multiplex PCR reads, yields one record per CDR3 protein. The table lists over 300,000 distinct CDR3 sequences, around a fifth of them singletons, with just under 30% in the top ten. Documented time point: persistent/refractory GD, antithyroid drugs over 5 years with positive TRAb. Researchers made the TCR library from RNA that was extracted from PBMCs. The source material was peripheral blood mononuclear cells (PBMCs), sampled when the disease was refractory, from a patient treated with antithyroid drugs. The sequence derives from a female donor with Graves disease. The chain employs TRBV7-8 and TRBJ1-1; TRBD1 matches at 8 bases. The CDR3: CASSLTSGGAATEAFF. CDR3 sequence (DNA): TGTGCCAGCAGCCTAACGTCAGGGGGCGCGGCCACTGAAGCTTTCTTT.